Following are 28 T cell receptor beta chains from one sample sequenced in a study of blood T cell repertoires in COVID-19. Here immunoSEQ multiplex PCR was the method, and the copy in TCRdb shows in-frame clones only, minus some. The data hold 100,000 to 150,000 clones, with about four fifths observed a single time. Sequencing input: peripheral blood. These receptors were taken from a man between 60 and 75 years old with acute or convalescent COVID-19.

The chain is built from TRBV19 and TRBJ2-5; 12 positions agree with TRBD2. This CDR3 is built from 21 residues. V shed 3 bases and J 0 bases; nucleotides not matched to a gene: 17. Germline values: CDR1 LNHDA, CDR2 SQIVND (reference sequence). CDR3 protein: CASSIAPLAGGKRGYQETQYF. CDR3 in DNA: TGTGCCAGTAGTATTGCTCCGCTAGCGGGAGGGAAGAGGGGGTACCAAGAGACCCAGTACTTC. Based on the CDR3 plus reference TRBV19 and TRBJ2-5, the full variable domain is DGGITQSPKYLFRKEGQNVTLSCEQNLNHDAMYWYRQDPGQGLRLIYYSQIVNDFQKGDIAEGYSVSREKKESFPLTVTSAQKNPTAFYLCASSIAPLAGGKRGYQETQYFGPGTRLLVL.

This chain joins TRBV6-1 and TRBJ2-7, with 8 bases that match TRBD1. The germline gives CDR1 MNHNS, CDR2 SASEGT. The CDR3 runs 14 residues. The ends lost 2 bases at V and 6 bases at J; junction bases unmatched: 6. The CDR3: CASSEMDRVVEQYF. CDR3 coding DNA: TGTGCCAGCAGTGAAATGGACAGGGTGGTCGAGCAGTACTTC.

The gene calls are TRBV29-1 and TRBJ1-2, with 9 bases that match TRBD1. The CDR3 has 11 residues. V gave up 7 bases and J gave up 8 bases; unmatched junction bases: 5. The germline V gene has CDR1 SQVTM and CDR2 ANQGSEA. The CDR3 sequence: CSAFGTGGYTF. The CDR3 DNA follows: TGCAGCGCCTTCGGGACAGGGGGCTACACCTTC.

The chain links TRBV5-4 to TRBJ1-2, with 7 bases aligning to TRBD1. The CDR3 length is 14 residues. Germline V CDR1 and CDR2: SGHNT, YYREEE (reference sequence). The V segment lost 6 bases and the J segment 2 bases; nucleotides outside the gene matches: 7. The CDR3 DNA reads TGTGCCAGCAACTTTCAGGGGGAGAACTATGGCTACACCTTC. Protein sequence: CASNFQGENYGYTF.

The chain joins TRBV6-8 to TRBJ2-3; TRBD2 might be the D (6 bases). Germline assignment: CDR1 MNHGY and CDR2 SAAAGT. The CDR3 covers 15 residues. V dropped 7 bases and J dropped 1 base, with 15 bases sitting between them. DNA for the CDR3: TGTGCCAGCAACTGGCGGGATCCTGGCACAGATACGCAGTATTTT. It encodes CASNWRDPGTDTQYF.

J is TRBJ2-7 and V is TRBV28; D is perhaps TRBD2 (6 bases). Germline CDR1 MDHEN, CDR2 SYDVKM. The CDR3 loop spans 17 amino acids. The ends were cut back, 2 bases at V and 2 bases at J, with 19 bases in the middle. The CDR3 coding sequence is TGTGCCAGCAGTTTAAGCCATTTCGGGCGGGACCCCTACGAGCAGTACTTC. Residues: CASSLSHFGRDPYEQYF.

The V and J genes are TRBV2 and TRBJ2-1, with D perhaps TRBD2 (6 bases). This CDR3 is built from 14 residues. Trimming stripped 7 bases from V and 3 bases from J, with 13 bases between. Germline V CDR1 and CDR2: SNHLY, FYNNEI. Here the CDR3 reads CASNRAGSYNEQFF. The CDR3 DNA reads TGTGCCAGCAATCGGGCGGGGAGCTACAATGAGCAGTTCTTC.

The V call is TRBV29-1, the J call TRBJ1-6; D may be TRBD1 (5 bases). The germline V and J ends were trimmed by 6 bases and 8 bases, with 14 bases remaining between them. This CDR3 is built from 13 residues. The germline CDR1 and CDR2 sequences are SQVTM and ANQGSEA. The CDR3: CSVRRGGHSPLHF. The CDR3 DNA is TGCAGCGTGAGGAGGGGCGGGCATTCACCCCTCCACTTT.

This clone was detected ten times or more. J is TRBJ1-2 and V is TRBV14, with D unclear. From germline, CDR1 is SGHDN and CDR2 FVKESK. V was trimmed by 4 bases and J by 4 bases, leaving 28 bases between them. The CDR3 contains 19 residues. The CDR3 loop is CASSLSYSTAGLRGYGYTF. The CDR3 DNA follows: TGTGCCAGCAGCCTATCCTATTCTACCGCGGGGTTACGGGGCTATGGCTACACCTTC.

The sample holds a few counts of this clone. The chain carries TRBV14 and TRBJ1-4; tentatively, D is TRBD1 (6 bases). CDR3 length: 13 amino acids. V dropped 4 bases and J dropped 7 bases, with 10 bases sitting between them. Germline V CDR1 and CDR2: SGHDN, FVKESK. CDR3 amino acids: CASSRRRGEKLFF. The DNA for the CDR3 is TGTGCCAGCAGCCGCCGCAGGGGTGAAAAACTGTTTTTT.

J is TRBJ2-1 and V is TRBV24-1; 11 nucleotides line up with TRBD2. Germline CDR1 KGHDR, CDR2 SFDVKD. The CDR3 covers 16 residues. Trimming removed 6 bases from V and 5 bases from J; junction bases left unmatched: 8. This CDR3 is CATSSPTSGINNEQFF. The CDR3 bases are TGTGCCACCAGTTCCCCGACTAGCGGGATAAACAATGAGCAGTTCTTC.

This rearrangement joins TRBV6-5 to TRBJ2-7, with D perhaps TRBD2 (6 bases). Germline CDR1 MNHEY, CDR2 SVGAGI. Trimming took off 6 bases at V and 4 bases at J, with 19 bases between the two ends. This CDR3 has 15 amino acids. The CDR3 is CASSTAGRTSYEQYF. DNA for the CDR3: TGTGCCAGCAGCACCGCGGGACGGACTTCATACGAGCAGTACTTC.

The chain carries TRBV5-5 and TRBJ1-3, with D possibly being TRBD1 (6 bases). The CDR3 length is 15 residues. V was cut by 5 bases and J by 1 base, with 13 bases left in between. The V gene's germline CDR1 is SGHKS and CDR2 YYEKEE (reference sequence). DNA of the CDR3: TGTGCCAGCAGACCCCCAGGGGTATCTGGAAACACCATATATTTT. This codes for CASRPPGVSGNTIYF.

This chain connects TRBV4-2 to TRBJ2-1, with TRBD2 identical over 14 bases. Per germline, CDR1 LGHNA and CDR2 YNFKEQ. Trimming cost V 0 bases and J 9 bases; bases outside gene matches: 4. The CDR3 contains 16 residues. Here the CDR3 DNA reads TGTGCCAGCAGCCAAGATCTCGGACTAGCGGGAGGTGAGCAGTTCTTC. Its protein is CASSQDLGLAGGEQFF.

The chain combines TRBV9 with TRBJ2-5, with TRBD2 matching over 8 bases. The germline V gene encodes CDR1 SGDLS and CDR2 YYNGEE. Trimming removed 0 bases from V and 2 bases from J; junction bases left unmatched: 9. This CDR3 is built from 17 residues. The CDR3 region is CASSVERELRGQETQYF. DNA of the CDR3: TGTGCCAGCAGCGTAGAGCGGGAGCTTAGGGGGCAAGAGACCCAGTACTTC.

This chain links TRBV30 with TRBJ2-5; 9 bases map to TRBD2. CDR1 GTSNPN and CDR2 SVGIG come from the germline V gene (reference sequence). After removal of 0 bases from V and 5 bases from J, the junction contained 4 bases not matched to a gene. The CDR3 sequence is 14 residues long. In DNA form, the CDR3 reads TGTGCCTGGAGTGTTGGGACTAGCTTCGAGACCCAGTACTTC. It specifies CAWSVGTSFETQYF.

This rearrangement joins TRBV29-1 to TRBJ2-1, with D possibly being TRBD2 (6 bases). V dropped 7 bases and J dropped 9 bases, with 19 bases sitting between them. The CDR3 extends over 13 amino acids. Germline V gives CDR1 SQVTM, CDR2 ANQGSEA. The CDR3 DNA is TGCAGCGAGCAGGGAGCTGAGGAGGGTGAGCAGTTCTTC. This sequence encodes CSEQGAEEGEQFF.

V is TRBV13 and J is TRBJ2-1; 9 bases fit TRBD1. J gave up 4 bases and V 0 bases, and 7 bases lay outside the gene matches. Per germline, CDR1 PRHDT and CDR2 FYEKMQ (reference sequence). The CDR3 contains 17 residues. CDR3: CASSLGPRDRVYNEQFF. CDR3 bases: TGTGCCAGCAGCTTAGGGCCCCGGGACAGGGTGTACAATGAGCAGTTCTTC.

The J gene is TRBJ2-1, the V gene TRBV28; TRBD2 aligns across 10 bases. This CDR3 contains 13 residues. Germline-derived CDR1 and CDR2 are MDHEN and SYDVKM. Germline trimming cut 6 bases from V and 7 bases from J; bases unmatched to any gene: 3. The DNA for the CDR3 is TGTGCCAGCAGACTAGCGGGAACGAATGAGCAGTTCTTC. Translated, it gives CASRLAGTNEQFF.

V and J are TRBV4-1 and TRBJ2-7, with TRBD2 matching 10 bases. The CDR3 runs to 16 residues. Germline V gives CDR1 MGHRA, CDR2 YSYEKL. V lost 3 bases to trimming and J lost 2 bases; unmatched junction nucleotides: 7. CDR3 sequence: CASSQTRLAGAYEQYF. The CDR3 DNA is TGCGCCAGCAGCCAGACCCGGCTAGCGGGAGCCTACGAGCAGTACTTC.

A few counts support this clone. V and J are TRBV29-1 and TRBJ2-1, with 7 bases matching TRBD2. V lost 4 bases, J lost 6 bases, and 9 bases stayed unmatched. Per the germline V gene, CDR1 is SQVTM and CDR2 is ANQGSEA. The CDR3 has 14 residues. The CDR3 sequence is CSVVPGGTTNEQFF. CDR3 DNA sequence: TGCAGCGTTGTACCCGGGGGGACCACCAATGAGCAGTTCTTC.

This clone has just one count. The chain carries TRBV5-4 and TRBJ2-2, with TRBD2 matching 15 bases. Trimming took 6 bases from V and 5 from J; bases not matched to a gene: 8. Per germline, CDR1 SGHNT and CDR2 YYREEE (reference sequence). The CDR3 is made up of 17 amino acids. This CDR3 is CASTFRTSGRGTGELFF. CDR3 DNA sequence: TGTGCCAGCACCTTCAGGACTAGCGGGAGGGGAACCGGGGAGCTGTTTTTT.

The chain recombines TRBV2 with TRBJ2-3; TRBD2 matches 12 bases. CDR3 length: 15 amino acids. Germline CDR1 and CDR2: SNHLY and FYNNEI. V shed 1 base, J shed 5 bases, and the junction held 1 base outside the gene matches. This CDR3 is CASSEGLAGEDTQYF. As DNA, the CDR3 is TGTGCCAGCAGTGAAGGACTAGCGGGAGAAGATACGCAGTATTTT.

The J gene is TRBJ1-3, the V gene TRBV18; no clear D gene. Germline CDR1 reads KGHSH; CDR2 reads LQKENI. V was clipped by 3 bases and J by 3 bases, with 12 bases between them. The CDR3 totals 15 residues. CDR3 loop: CASSPDTRYGNTIYF. CDR3 bases: TGTGCCAGCTCACCCGACACTCGATATGGAAACACCATATATTTT.

The chain combines TRBV21-1 with TRBJ2-3; TRBD1, the table's D call, was not compared with the DNA. TRBV21-1 is given as a pseudogene. CDR3 length equals 17 residues. This CDR3 is CASSSTSRGPSTDTQYF. CDR3 nucleotide sequence: TGTGCCAGCAGCTCAACCTCCAGGGGACCAAGCACAGATACGCAGTATTTT.

The chain links TRBV19 to TRBJ1-2; D gene ambiguous. This CDR3 region has 14 residues. Germline V CDR1 and CDR2: LNHDA, SQIVND (reference sequence). The ends were cut back, 3 bases at V and 8 bases at J, with 16 bases in the middle. CDR3 loop: CASSIGAEYAGYTF. The CDR3 DNA sequence: TGTGCCAGTAGTATCGGTGCGGAGTACGCCGGCTACACCTTC.

The chain joins TRBV29-1 to TRBJ2-1; D uncertain. In germline, CDR1 is SQVTM, CDR2 ANQGSEA. The CDR3 extends over 12 amino acids. V was trimmed by 4 bases and J by 0 bases, leaving 4 bases between them. CDR3 in amino acids: CSVGHSYNEQFF. In DNA form, the CDR3 reads TGCAGCGTTGGACACTCCTACAATGAGCAGTTCTTC.

The chain links TRBV18 to TRBJ2-7; 9 nucleotides line up with TRBD1. There are 15 residues in the CDR3. Per germline, CDR1 KGHSH and CDR2 LQKENI. Losses at the gene ends were 6 bases for V and 5 bases for J; bases not matched to a gene: 11. DNA of the CDR3: TGTGCCAGCTCCATCCTCGGGACAGGGTTACACGAGCAGTACTTC. Residues: CASSILGTGLHEQYF.